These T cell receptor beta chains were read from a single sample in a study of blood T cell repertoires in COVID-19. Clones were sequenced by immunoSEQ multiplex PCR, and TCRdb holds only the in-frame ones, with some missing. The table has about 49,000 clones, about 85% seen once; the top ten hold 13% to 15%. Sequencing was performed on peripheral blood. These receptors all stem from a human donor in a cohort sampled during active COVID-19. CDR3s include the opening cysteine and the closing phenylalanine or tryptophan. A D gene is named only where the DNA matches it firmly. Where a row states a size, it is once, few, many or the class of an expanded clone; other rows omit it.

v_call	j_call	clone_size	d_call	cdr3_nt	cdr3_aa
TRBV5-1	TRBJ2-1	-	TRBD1	TGCGCCAGCAGCTTGAACCCCCCGGGACAGGGTTCGAATGAGCAGTTCTTC	CASSLNPPGQGSNEQFF
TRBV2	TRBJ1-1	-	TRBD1	TGTGCCAGCAGTGAACTAGGACAGGGGTTCGCTGAAGCTTTCTTT	CASSELGQGFAEAFF
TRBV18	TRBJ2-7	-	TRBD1	TGTGCCAGCTCGCTACGACAGGGCTACGAGCAGTACTTC	CASSLRQGYEQYF
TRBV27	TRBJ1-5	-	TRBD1	TGTGCCAGCAGTCCCGACAGGGATGGTCAGCCCCAGCATTTT	CASSPDRDGQPQHF
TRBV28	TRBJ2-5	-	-	TGTGCCAGCAGTTTTTACGGGGAGACCCAGTACTTC	CASSFYGETQYF
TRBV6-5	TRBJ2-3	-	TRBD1	TGTGCCAGCAGCCTGACAGGGGGGCTCACAGATACGCAGTATTTT	CASSLTGGLTDTQYF
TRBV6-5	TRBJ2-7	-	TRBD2	TGTGCCAGCAGTTACGGGGGAGGGGACGAGCAGTACTTC	CASSYGGGDEQYF
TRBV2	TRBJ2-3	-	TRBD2	TGTGCCAGCAGCCGGGGACTAGCGAGCACAGATACGCAGTATTTT	CASSRGLASTDTQYF
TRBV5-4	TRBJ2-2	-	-	TGTGCCAGCAGCGGGGAGGTCCTAACGAACACCGGGGAGCTGTTTTTT	CASSGEVLTNTGELFF
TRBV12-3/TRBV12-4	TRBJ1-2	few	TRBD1	TGTGCCAGCAGTTCTCGGACAGGAGACTACACCTTC	CASSSRTGDYTF
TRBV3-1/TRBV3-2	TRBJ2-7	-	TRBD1	TGTGCCAGCAGCCAGCCGGACAGGGAATCCTACGAGCAGTACTTC	CASSQPDRESYEQYF
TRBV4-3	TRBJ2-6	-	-	TGCGCCAGCAGCCAAGATGGAGCAGGGTCCCCCAACGTCCTGACTTTC	CASSQDGAGSPNVLTF
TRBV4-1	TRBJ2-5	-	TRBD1	TGCGCCAGCAGCCAAGGGTCCCTTTCTAGCTACCGGGACAGACAAGAGACCCAGTACTTC	CASSQGSLSSYRDRQETQYF
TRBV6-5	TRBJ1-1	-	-	TGTGCCAGCAGATTGGGAGGGGTGAACACTGAAGCTTTCTTT	CASRLGGVNTEAFF
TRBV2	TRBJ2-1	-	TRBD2	TGTGCCAGCAGTGGGGGACTAGTCAGCTCCTACAATGAGCAGTTCTTC	CASSGGLVSSYNEQFF
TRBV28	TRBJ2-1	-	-	TGTGCCAGCAGCCGTCAGGGAACCCAACCTTACAATGAGCAGTTCTTC	CASSRQGTQPYNEQFF
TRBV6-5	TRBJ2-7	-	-	TGTGCCAGCAGTTACTCACCACAGGGTACCTACGAGCAGTACTTC	CASSYSPQGTYEQYF
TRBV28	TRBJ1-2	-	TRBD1	TGTGCCAGCAGTTCCCCGGGACAGGGGAGAAACTATGGCTACACCTTC	CASSSPGQGRNYGYTF
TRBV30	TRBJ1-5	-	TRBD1	TGTGCCTGGAGTGTAACAGGGGGGCAGCCCCAGCATTTT	CAWSVTGGQPQHF
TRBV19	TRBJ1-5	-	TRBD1	TGTGCCAGTACTACCGGGACAGGGCGTGAGCAGCCCCAGCATTTT	CASTTGTGREQPQHF
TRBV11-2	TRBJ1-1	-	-	TGTGCCAGCAGCTCCCCCAATCCGGGAGCCCGAAACACTGAAGCTTTCTTT	CASSSPNPGARNTEAFF
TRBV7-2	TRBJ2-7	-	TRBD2	TGTGCCAGCAGCTTAAGTACTAGCGCGACCTACGAGCAGTACTTC	CASSLSTSATYEQYF
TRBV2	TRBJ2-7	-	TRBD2	TGTGCCAGCAGTGAACCGCCTAGCGGGGGCCTCTACCGGTACTTC	CASSEPPSGGLYRYF
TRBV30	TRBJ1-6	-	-	TGTGCCTGGAGTGTACGCAGAAATAATTCACCCCTCCACTTT	CAWSVRRNNSPLHF
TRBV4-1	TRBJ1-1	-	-	TGCGCCAGCAGCCCCGGGGACATCATGAACACTGAAGCTTTCTTT	CASSPGDIMNTEAFF
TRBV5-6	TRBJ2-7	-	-	TGTGCCAGCATCCCTGCGGGACGGAGGCCCTACGAGCAGTACTTC	CASIPAGRRPYEQYF
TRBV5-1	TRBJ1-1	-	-	TGCGCCAGCAGGGATGAGGCGGTGGTGAACACTGAAGCTTTCTTT	CASRDEAVVNTEAFF